The rows below give T cell receptor beta chains drawn from one sample of a study of neurological immune-mediated disorders. TCRdb independently ran MiXCR on the 5' RACE reads; one entry per CDR3 protein. The sample consists of 70,000 to 95,000 distinct CDR3 sequences, 13% of them appearing once. The sample comprised PBMCs. All receptors come from a female donor with HTLV-1-associated myelopathy (HAM/TSP). The CDR3 runs from the conserved cysteine through the conserved F or W. D genes are given only for firm matches. Only some rows state a clone size, as once, few, many or a class for expanded clones.

many	TRBV27	NA	TRBJ2-2	CASSLWAGEGSGELFF	TGTGCCAGCAGTTTATGGGCAGGGGAAGGAAGCGGGGAGCTGTTTTTT
many	TRBV28	TRBD1	TRBJ1-6	CASRTTGGNSPLHF	TGTGCCAGCAGAACGACAGGGGGAAATTCACCCCTCCACTTT
few	TRBV18	NA	TRBJ2-3	CASSPGGDTQYF	TGTGCCAGCTCACCAGGGGGGGATACGCAGTATTTT
medium-sized	TRBV20-1	TRBD2	TRBJ2-7	CSARDRSSGSYEQYF	TGCAGTGCTAGAGATCGCTCTAGCGGCTCCTACGAGCAGTACTTC
NA	TRBV4-1	NA	TRBJ2-1	CASSQEGMHEQFF	TGCGCCAGCAGCCAAGAGGGTATGCATGAGCAGTTCTTC
many	TRBV27	NA	TRBJ2-5	CASREDNSAPETQYF	TGTGCCAGCAGGGAAGACAATTCGGCCCCAGAGACCCAGTACTTC
many	TRBV11-2	TRBD1	TRBJ1-3	CASSLDRKGTGLSGNTIYF	TGTGCCAGCAGCTTAGATCGAAAAGGGACAGGGCTATCTGGAAACACCATATATTTT
many	TRBV12-5	NA	TRBJ2-1	CASGLQENEQFF	TGTGCTAGTGGTTTGCAAGAGAATGAGCAGTTCTTC
many	TRBV20-1	NA	TRBJ2-7	CSASQGSYEQYF	TGCAGTGCTAGCCAGGGTAGCTACGAGCAGTACTTC
many	TRBV20-1	NA	TRBJ2-3	CSARTQGPRTDTQYF	TGCAGTGCTCGGACCCAGGGCCCTCGCACAGATACGCAGTATTTT
many	TRBV4-1	TRBD1	TRBJ2-1	CASSPGILRGNEQFF	TGCGCCAGCAGCCCCGGGATTCTCAGGGGGAATGAGCAGTTCTTC
many	TRBV3-1	NA	TRBJ1-1	CASSHGTWTPRERLNTEAFF	TGTGCCAGCAGCCATGGAACTTGGACCCCCCGCGAGCGGCTGAACACTGAAGCTTTCTTT
NA	TRBV7-9	NA	TRBJ2-7	CASSPDVSYEQYF	TGTGCTAGCAGCCCGGATGTGTCATACGAGCAGTACTTC
many	TRBV29-1	NA	TRBJ2-7	CSVEDGRGARKQYF	TGCAGCGTTGAAGACGGACGGGGTGCTAGGAAGCAGTACTTC
many	TRBV7-2	NA	TRBJ2-1	CASSTHLEQFF	TGTGCCAGCAGCACCCATCTAGAGCAGTTCTTC
NA	TRBV7-7	TRBD2	TRBJ2-5	CASSPGWTSGGATETQYF	TGTGCCAGCAGCCCCGGATGGACTAGCGGGGGGGCAACGGAGACCCAGTACTTC
many	TRBV30	NA	TRBJ1-2	CAWSVQAPYGYTF	TGTGCCTGGAGTGTACAGGCCCCCTATGGCTACACCTTC
many	TRBV5-1	NA	TRBJ2-1	CASSWTGGNEQFF	TGCGCCAGCAGTTGGACAGGAGGGAATGAGCAGTTCTTC
many	TRBV6-5	NA	TRBJ2-1	CASRPGLGLYEQFF	TGTGCCAGCAGACCGGGACTGGGCCTTTATGAGCAGTTCTTC
NA	TRBV11-2	NA	TRBJ2-3	CASISRRGLDTQYF	TGTGCCAGCATCTCCCGGCGGGGGCTAGATACACAGTATTTT
many	TRBV10-3	TRBD1	TRBJ1-3	CATQGANGNTIYF	TGTGCCACCCAGGGGGCTAATGGAAACACCATATATTTT
once	TRBV7-9	TRBD1	TRBJ2-1	CASSLRGQGSEQLF	TGTGCCAGCAGCTTAAGGGGACAGGGTAGTGAGCAGTTATTT
many	TRBV24-1	TRBD1	TRBJ2-1	CATSDLGGTGDDNEQFF	TGTGCCACCAGTGATTTGGGGGGGACAGGGGACGACAATGAGCAGTTCTTC
many	TRBV25-1	NA	TRBJ2-7	CASDTENTYEQYF	TGTGCCAGCGATACAGAGAACACCTACGAGCAGTACTTC
many	TRBV6-6	TRBD1	TRBJ1-5	CASSYSGTGAEWSNQPQHF	TGTGCCAGCAGTTACTCCGGGACAGGGGCCGAATGGAGCAATCAGCCCCAGCATTTT
many	TRBV5-1	TRBD2	TRBJ2-2	CASSSQVAGATTGELFF	TGCGCCAGCAGCTCTCAAGTAGCGGGGGCGACCACCGGGGAGCTGTTTTTT
many	TRBV5-1	NA	TRBJ2-2	CASSVEGVLTGELFF	TGCGCCAGCAGCGTCGAAGGGGTCCTCACCGGGGAGCTGTTTTTT
many	TRBV5-1	NA	TRBJ2-5	CASRQKETQYF	TGCGCCAGCAGGCAGAAAGAGACCCAGTACTTC
many	TRBV28	NA	TRBJ2-3	CASTTVGAGTDTQYF	TGTGCCAGCACCACGGTGGGGGCGGGCACAGATACGCAGTATTTT
many	TRBV5-1	NA	TRBJ1-1	CASSFTGSLNTEAFF	TGCGCCAGCAGCTTTACGGGCTCCTTGAACACTGAAGCTTTCTTT
many	TRBV5-1	TRBD1	TRBJ1-6	CASSSGQVNSPLHF	TGCGCCAGCAGTTCCGGACAGGTTAATTCACCCCTCCACTTT
many	TRBV7-8	NA	TRBJ2-7	CASSLVGTGVEQYF	TGTGCCAGCAGCTTAGTAGGGACCGGGGTCGAGCAGTACTTC
many	TRBV12-3/TRBV12-4	TRBD2	TRBJ2-2	CASLAGTSRNTGELFF	TGTGCCAGTCTTGCCGGGACTAGCAGGAACACCGGGGAGCTGTTTTTT
many	TRBV5-1	NA	TRBJ2-7	CASSLGGYEQYF	TGCGCCAGCAGCTTGGGGGGCTACGAGCAGTACTTC
many	TRBV5-1	NA	TRBJ2-5	CASSFGGVRETQYF	TGCGCCAGCAGCTTCGGCGGGGTTCGAGAGACCCAGTACTTC
many	TRBV7-9	NA	TRBJ1-5	CASSSQSNQPQHF	TGTGCCAGCAGCTCGCAAAGCAATCAGCCCCAGCATTTT
many	TRBV28	TRBD1	TRBJ2-2	CASSTLGQGKFGELFF	TGTGCCAGCAGTACCCTTGGACAGGGCAAATTCGGGGAGCTGTTTTTT
many	TRBV20-1	TRBD1	TRBJ2-7	CSASRGTGIYEQYF	TGCAGTGCTAGTAGGGGGACAGGGATCTACGAGCAGTACTTC
NA	TRBV10-3	NA	TRBJ2-7	CVTSKTATSSYEQYF	TGTGTCACCTCCAAGACAGCAACATCTTCCTACGAGCAGTACTTC
few	TRBV5-1	NA	TRBJ2-5	CASSRTSAGIETQYF	TGCGCCAGCAGCCGGACCAGCGCGGGGATCGAGACCCAGTACTTC
many	TRBV5-1	NA	TRBJ1-1	CASSLEGFVRNTEAFF	TGCGCCAGCAGCTTGGAAGGGTTTGTTCGGAACACTGAAGCTTTCTTT
many	TRBV28	TRBD1	TRBJ2-2	CASSTDRGRRTGELFF	TGTGCCAGCAGTACGGACAGGGGGCGCAGGACCGGGGAGCTGTTTTTT
many	TRBV20-1	NA	TRBJ2-4	CSAIGGGQQNIQYF	TGCAGTGCTATAGGGGGGGGACAGCAAAACATTCAGTACTTC
many	TRBV9	NA	TRBJ2-5	CASSVGSYRETQYF	TGTGCCAGCAGCGTAGGGTCATATCGGGAGACCCAGTACTTC
many	TRBV6-5	TRBD2	TRBJ2-2	CASSFHSTSGTGELFF	TGTGCCAGCAGTTTCCACTCGACTAGCGGCACCGGGGAGCTGTTTTTT
many	TRBV28	NA	TRBJ2-7	CASSVEGASYEQYF	TGTGCCAGCAGTGTGGAGGGGGCATCCTACGAGCAGTACTTC